The 19 T cell receptor beta chains below all came from one sample that was sequenced in a study of identical twins. TCRdb recomputed calls from the 5' RACE reads with MiXCR, one row per CDR3 protein. The sample yields around 530,000 distinct CDR3 sequences, about 16% seen once. The sample was also linked to a second study, of yellow fever vaccine responses in identical twins.

The source material was CD4+ T cells sorted from blood. All receptors derive from a young woman in good health.

This clonotype was counted a few times. The V call is TRBV5-1, the J call TRBJ2-3, with 10 positions matching TRBD2. V shed 2 bases and J 2 bases; nucleotides not matched to a gene: 5. Germline V gives CDR1 SGHRS, CDR2 YFSETQ. This CDR3 contains 16 residues. In DNA, the CDR3 is TGCGCCAGCAGCTTTGGACTAGCGGAAAACACAGATACGCAGTATTTT. It translates to CASSFGLAENTDTQYF.

This sequence joins TRBV20-1 and TRBJ2-7; 13 bases fit TRBD2. This CDR3 is 15 amino acids long. The junction had 4 bases not matched to a gene; V was cut back by 0 bases and J by 5 bases. Per germline, CDR1 DFQATT and CDR2 SNEGSKA (reference sequence). In nucleotides, the CDR3 is TGCAGTGCTAGAGACAAAGGACTAGCGGGAGACGAGCAGTACTTC. Translation gives CSARDKGLAGDEQYF.

The chain employs TRBV11-2 and TRBJ2-7, with TRBD2 matching over 11 bases. The CDR3 is 19 residues long. V shed 4 bases and J 5 bases; nucleotides not matched to a gene: 19. The V gene's germline CDR1 is SGHAT and CDR2 FQNNGV. CDR3 loop: CASSSRPPTTSGSRNEQYF. The CDR3 DNA is TGTGCCAGCAGCTCCCGCCCCCCCACTACTAGCGGGAGCAGGAACGAGCAGTACTTC.

The chain links TRBV12-3 or TRBV12-4 to TRBJ2-3; 10 nucleotides agree with TRBD2. The CDR3 consists of 16 residues. Losses at the gene ends were 2 bases for V and 1 base for J; bases not matched to a gene: 3. The CDR3 coding sequence is TGTGCCAGCAGTTTAAGCGGGGGGGCCGGCACAGATACGCAGTATTTT. This gives the protein CASSLSGGAGTDTQYF.

The rearrangement links TRBV12-3 or TRBV12-4 to TRBJ2-1; the match to TRBD1 covers 12 bases. V lost 6 bases and J lost 8; bases outside the gene matches: 8. This CDR3 is built from 15 residues. This CDR3 is CASSDPGQGAYEQFF. In DNA, the CDR3 is TGTGCCAGCAGCGACCCGGGACAGGGGGCCTATGAGCAGTTCTTC.

This clonotype was seen at least ten times. One junction end does not reproduce the germline sequence, and a read error may be involved. The chain links TRBV20-1 to TRBJ2-1; a possible D gene is TRBD2 (6 bases). Germline CDR1 reads DFQATT; CDR2 reads SNEGSKA (reference sequence). The length of the CDR3 is 14 residues. The CDR3 bases are TGCAGCGCTAGAGGCCGCGGTAGCGGTGATGAGCAGTTCTTC. As protein: CSARGRGSGDEQFF.

There are a few counts of this clonotype. This chain uses TRBV29-1 with TRBJ2-3; a possible D gene is TRBD1 (5 bases). V dropped 6 bases and J dropped 6 bases, with 22 bases sitting between them. Germline CDR1 reads SQVTM; CDR2 reads ANQGSEA. The CDR3 loop spans 15 amino acids. CDR3 amino acids: CSVRQRKTSVDTQYF. For the CDR3, the DNA is TGCAGCGTCAGACAGAGGAAGACCAGTGTTGATACGCAGTATTTT.

The chain carries TRBV25-1 and TRBJ2-1; a possible D gene is TRBD2 (6 bases). V was trimmed by 6 bases and J by 2 bases, leaving 17 bases between them. In germline, CDR1 is MGHDK, CDR2 SYGVNS. This CDR3 has 16 residues. In DNA, the CDR3 is TGTGCCAGCAGCCCCGTAGGGGAGGTAACCTACAATGAGCAGTTCTTC. It translates to CASSPVGEVTYNEQFF.

V is TRBV4-1 and J is TRBJ2-3; D gene unclear. Germline loops: CDR1 MGHRA, CDR2 YSYEKL. The V end was cut by 0 bases, the J end by 0 bases, with 13 bases between. The CDR3 loop spans 17 amino acids. The CDR3 protein is CASSQDRGMTSTDTQYF. As DNA, the CDR3 is TGCGCCAGCAGCCAAGATCGTGGCATGACTAGCACAGATACGCAGTATTTT.

This chain joins TRBV5-1 and TRBJ2-1, with TRBD1 matching 11 bases. CDR3 length equals 15 residues. Germline loops: CDR1 SGHRS, CDR2 YFSETQ. Trimming cost V 3 bases and J 6 bases; bases outside gene matches: 5. In nucleotides, the CDR3 is TGCGCCAGCAGCTCCGGGACAGGGGGAACCAATGAGCAGTTCTTC. Its translation: CASSSGTGGTNEQFF. Based on the CDR3 plus reference TRBV5-1 and TRBJ2-1, the full variable domain is KAGVTQTPRYLIKTRGQQVTLSCSPISGHRSVSWYQQTPGQGLQFLFEYFSETQRNKGNFPGRFSGRQFSNSRSEMNVSTLELGDSALYLCASSSGTGGTNEQFFGPGTRLTVL.

The chain carries TRBV5-5 and TRBJ1-4; D not resolved. CDR1 and CDR2 from the germline V gene are SGHKS and YYEKEE (reference sequence). The CDR3 spans 15 residues. Trimming stripped 1 base from V and 4 bases from J, with 11 bases between. DNA of the CDR3: TGTGCCAGCAGCTTGCGGGCAGAAAATAATGAAAAACTGTTTTTT. It yields the protein CASSLRAENNEKLFF.

This clonotype was seen a handful of times. The V call is TRBV20-1, the J call TRBJ2-1; perhaps TRBD2 as D (6 bases). This CDR3 has 14 amino acids. Between the trimmed V and J ends, which lost 3 bases and 7 bases, there was a span of 16 bases. Germline values: CDR1 DFQATT, CDR2 SNEGSKA (reference sequence). DNA of the CDR3: TGCAGTGCTAGGGACCGGGGGATCTGGAATGAGCAGTTCTTC. As protein: CSARDRGIWNEQFF.

As to this clonotype: Sequence at one end of the junction differs from germline and may be a read error. The rearrangement links TRBV28 to TRBJ2-5, with 8 bases identical to TRBD1. The CDR3 spans 14 residues. Germline values: CDR1 MDHEN, CDR2 SYDVKM. CDR3 in DNA: TGTGCCAGCAGCCGGACAGGGATCGGTGGGACCAAGTACTTC. This gives the protein CASSRTGIGGTKYF.

J is TRBJ2-2 and V is TRBV24-1; D gene uncertain. The germline CDR1 and CDR2 sequences are KGHDR and SFDVKD. The V and J ends lost 2 bases and 4 bases respectively, with 7 bases between them. CDR3 length: 14 amino acids. CDR3 residues: CATSDSHFTGELFF. The CDR3 nucleotides read TGTGCCACCAGTGATTCCCATTTCACCGGGGAGCTGTTTTTT.

V usage is TRBV15 and J usage is TRBJ2-7, with D perhaps TRBD1 (5 bases). Germline CDR1 is LNHNV and CDR2 is YYDKDF (reference sequence). V was trimmed by 5 bases and J by 3 bases, leaving 14 bases between them. CDR3 length: 14 amino acids. DNA of the CDR3: TGTGCCACCAGCCCCCGGGCAGGGAACTACGAGCAGTACTTC. This encodes CATSPRAGNYEQYF.

This clonotype was counted only a few times. The chain combines TRBV5-1 with TRBJ2-1; D call uncertain. Germline V gene sequence: CDR1 SGHRS, CDR2 YFSETQ. Trimming shortened V by 4 bases and J by 0 bases, and 11 bases separated the two germline ends. This CDR3 comprises 15 residues. CDR3 nucleotide sequence: TGCGCCAGCAGCCAAGAACTCGACTCCTACAATGAGCAGTTCTTC. It yields the protein CASSQELDSYNEQFF.

The chain combines TRBV25-1 with TRBJ2-6, with a weak D call TRBD2 (5 bases). Germline CDR1 reads MGHDK; CDR2 reads SYGVNS. This CDR3 is 17 amino acids long. V lost 1 base and J 1 base, leaving 11 bases between the germline ends. This CDR3 is CASSEFGGLSGANVLTF. Written as DNA, the CDR3 is TGTGCCAGCAGTGAATTCGGAGGTCTATCTGGGGCCAACGTCCTGACTTTC.

The genes are TRBV24-1 and TRBJ1-1, with D perhaps TRBD1 (5 bases). The CDR3 sequence is 14 residues long. V was shortened by 3 bases and J by 2 bases, with 9 bases between the two germline ends. CDR1 is KGHDR and CDR2 is SFDVKD in the germline V gene. CDR3 loop: CATSDGAPNTEAFF. The CDR3 DNA reads as TGTGCCACCAGTGATGGGGCACCAAACACTGAAGCTTTCTTT.

This clonotype occurred a few times. The V and J genes are TRBV5-1 and TRBJ2-3, with D unclear. The CDR3 length is 13 residues. Germline CDR1 reads SGHRS; CDR2 reads YFSETQ. V shed 0 bases and J shed 5 bases, with 7 bases lying between them. The CDR3 sequence: CASSLGLKDTQYF. The DNA of the CDR3 is TGCGCCAGCAGCTTGGGCCTGAAAGATACGCAGTATTTT.